What follows are 5 T cell receptor beta chains derived from one specimen sequenced in a study of shared clonotypes between healthy human individuals. Using immunoSEQ multiplex PCR, the repertoire was profiled, and TCRdb retains in-frame clones only, with some absent. The table shows just under 350,000 clones, with less than 75% occurring only once. The specimen sequenced was memory CD4+ T cells sorted from blood. Noted subset: CD45RA-negative fraction. These receptors were collected from a man between 25 and 39 years old in good health.

This CDR3 reads CATRQQGSYEQYF. The DNA for the CDR3 is TGTGCCACCAGGCAGCAGGGATCCTACGAGCAGTACTTC. The genes are TRBV15 and TRBJ2-7; D is perhaps TRBD1 (5 bases). Germline CDR1 LNHNV, CDR2 YYDKDF (reference sequence). CDR3 length: 13 amino acids. Deletions cut 6 bases from V and 1 base from J, with 10 bases between.

The chain joins TRBV2 to TRBJ2-3; 7 bases are shared with TRBD1. The CDR3 is made up of 14 amino acids. The J segment lost 0 bases and the V segment lost 6 bases, leaving 3 bases of the junction unmatched. Germline V gene sequence: CDR1 SNHLY, CDR2 FYNNEI. The chain's CDR3 is CASRGQISTDTQYF. DNA for the CDR3: TGTGCCAGCAGGGGACAGATAAGCACAGATACGCAGTATTTT.

This sequence joins TRBV5-4 and TRBJ2-7; possible D gene TRBD2, 6 bases. V lost 4 bases to trimming and J lost 5 bases, with 16 bases between them. Germline assignment: CDR1 SGHNT and CDR2 YYREEE (reference sequence). The CDR3 is 14 residues long. The CDR3 loop reads CASSLPSVGNEQYF. In DNA form, the CDR3 reads TGTGCCAGCAGCCTCCCTAGCGTGGGTAACGAGCAGTACTTC. The full variable domain, completed using reference TRBV5-4 and TRBJ2-7, is ETGVTQSPTHLIKTRGQQVTLRCSSQSGHNTVSWYQQALGQGPQFIFQYYREEENGRGNFPPRFSGLQFPNYSSELNVNALELDDSALYLCASSLPSVGNEQYFGPGTRLTVT.

This clone has a single count. The chain combines TRBV2 with TRBJ2-5, with 12 bases fitting TRBD2. Germline assignment: CDR1 SNHLY and CDR2 FYNNEI. Germline trimming cut 3 bases from V and 5 bases from J; bases unmatched to any gene: 10. The CDR3 spans 17 residues. CDR3 amino acids: CASSDGLAGPRGETQYF. CDR3 in DNA: TGTGCCAGCAGTGACGGACTAGCGGGACCCCGGGGGGAGACCCAGTACTTC.

The V call is TRBV19, the J call TRBJ2-7; 13 bases line up with TRBD2. CDR3 length: 14 residues. The V gene's germline CDR1 is LNHDA and CDR2 SQIVND (reference sequence). V lost 5 bases, J lost 7 bases, and 5 bases stayed unmatched. The CDR3 DNA reads TGTGCCAGTAGTCCGACGGGACTAGCGGGAGAGCAGTACTTC. Translation gives CASSPTGLAGEQYF.